The T cell receptor (beta chain) under discussion was sequenced for a study of blood T cells in healthy people across ages. Together with a sample-barcoded 5' primer, a J-beta primer mix was included in a second PCR lasting roughly 6 to 12 cycles. A single record per CDR3 protein comes from TCRdb applying MiXCR to the 5' RACE reads. The sample carries roughly 2 million distinct CDR3 sequences, roughly 50% recorded once. This CDR3 spans 19 amino acids. V lost 1 base, J lost 4 bases, and 15 bases stayed unmatched. The V gene's germline CDR1 is MGHRA and CDR2 YSYEKL. The chain links TRBV4-1 to TRBJ2-7; 11 nucleotides align to TRBD2. The TCR comes from a woman aged 35 to 49 in good health. The material sequenced was blood. The DNA of the CDR3 is TGCGCCAGCAGCCAAGTTAGCCTCCGAGGACTAGCGGGTAGATACGAGCAGTACTTC. It specifies CASSQVSLRGLAGRYEQYF.